This T cell receptor beta chain emerged from a study of spatial heterogeneity in lung cancer. Study details: Mean representation of each unique TCR and UMI combination in the raw reads exceeded 8.5 occurrences.

As regards this clonotype: With the library built for alpha chains, this beta chain is off target and its frequency is not meaningful.

Indicated time point: sample taken at primary tumor resection. Whole RNA, which was extracted from tumor, nontumor lung tissue or frozen PBMC, was sequenced without any cell sorting. The 55 to 90 donors had untreated early-stage non-small cell lung cancer. TCRdb re-called the 5' RACE reads through MiXCR, storing one row per CDR3 protein. Of some 11,000 distinct CDR3 sequences in the sample, about 6% were seen once. Trimming took 4 bases from V and 2 from J; bases not matched to a gene: 7. Germline CDR1 reads KGHDR; CDR2 reads SFDVKD. The CDR3 runs to 17 residues. This specimen was normal lung tissue next to the tumor, taken at surgery. The V call is TRBV24-1, the J call TRBJ2-3; 11 bases are a match to TRBD2. This sequence originates from a male donor with early-stage non-small cell lung cancer. The CDR3 DNA sequence: TGTGCCACCAGTGACCCTGGGACTAGCGGCCTCACAGATACGCAGTATTTT. Residues: CATSDPGTSGLTDTQYF.